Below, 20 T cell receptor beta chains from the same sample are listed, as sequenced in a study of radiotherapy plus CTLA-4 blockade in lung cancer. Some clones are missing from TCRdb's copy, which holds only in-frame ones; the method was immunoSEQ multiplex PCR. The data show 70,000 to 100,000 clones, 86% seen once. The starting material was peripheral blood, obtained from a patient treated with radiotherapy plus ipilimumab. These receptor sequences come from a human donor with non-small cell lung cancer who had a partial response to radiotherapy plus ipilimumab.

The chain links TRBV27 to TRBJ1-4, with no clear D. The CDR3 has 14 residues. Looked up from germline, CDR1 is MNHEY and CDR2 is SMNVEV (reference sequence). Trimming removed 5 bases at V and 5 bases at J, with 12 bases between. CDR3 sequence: CASSLPGGNEKLFF. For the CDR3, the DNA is TGTGCCAGCAGTCTCCCGGGAGGGAATGAAAAACTGTTTTTT.

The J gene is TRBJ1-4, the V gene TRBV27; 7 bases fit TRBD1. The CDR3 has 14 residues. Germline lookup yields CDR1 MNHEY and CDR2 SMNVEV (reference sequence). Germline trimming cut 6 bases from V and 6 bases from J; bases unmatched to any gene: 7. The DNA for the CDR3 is TGTGCCAGCAGCGGGACTCAGGGGGATGAAAAACTGTTTTTT. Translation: CASSGTQGDEKLFF.

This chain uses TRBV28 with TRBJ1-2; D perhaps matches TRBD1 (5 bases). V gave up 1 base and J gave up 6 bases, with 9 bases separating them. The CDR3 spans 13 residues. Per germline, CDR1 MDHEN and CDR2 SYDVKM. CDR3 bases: TGTGCCAGCAGTTTATCCCCAGGGAATGGCTACACCTTC. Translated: CASSLSPGNGYTF.

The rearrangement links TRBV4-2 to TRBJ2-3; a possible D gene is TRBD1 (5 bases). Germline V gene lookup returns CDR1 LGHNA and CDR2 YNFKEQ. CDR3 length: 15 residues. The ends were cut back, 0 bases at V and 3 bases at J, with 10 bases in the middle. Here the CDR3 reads CASSQDPQGTDTQYF. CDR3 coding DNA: TGTGCCAGCAGCCAAGATCCCCAGGGTACAGATACGCAGTATTTT.

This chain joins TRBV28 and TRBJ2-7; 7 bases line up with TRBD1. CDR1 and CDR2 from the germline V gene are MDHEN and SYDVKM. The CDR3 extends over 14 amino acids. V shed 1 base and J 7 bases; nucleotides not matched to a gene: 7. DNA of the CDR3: TGTGCCAGCAGTTTATCAGGGGGTCCCTTAGAGCAGTACGTC. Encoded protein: CASSLSGGPLEQYV.

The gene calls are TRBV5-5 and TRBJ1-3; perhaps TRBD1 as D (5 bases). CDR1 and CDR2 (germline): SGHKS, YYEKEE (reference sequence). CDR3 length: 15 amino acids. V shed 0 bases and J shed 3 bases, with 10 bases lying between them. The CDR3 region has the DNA TGTGCCAGCAGCTTGGAGGGGAATAATGGAAACACCATATATTTT. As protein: CASSLEGNNGNTIYF.

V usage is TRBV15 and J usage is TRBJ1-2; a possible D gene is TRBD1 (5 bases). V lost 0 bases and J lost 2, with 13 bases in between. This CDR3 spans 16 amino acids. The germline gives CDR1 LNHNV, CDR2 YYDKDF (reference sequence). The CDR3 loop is CATSREWGPGNYGYTF. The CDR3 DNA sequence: TGTGCCACCAGCAGAGAGTGGGGCCCAGGGAACTATGGCTACACCTTC.

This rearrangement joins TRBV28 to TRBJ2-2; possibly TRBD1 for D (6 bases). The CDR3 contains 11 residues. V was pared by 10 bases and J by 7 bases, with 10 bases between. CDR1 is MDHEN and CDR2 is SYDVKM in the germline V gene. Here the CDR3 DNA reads TGTGCCATCAGGGGCGTCGGGGAGCTGTTTTTT. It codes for CAIRGVGELFF.

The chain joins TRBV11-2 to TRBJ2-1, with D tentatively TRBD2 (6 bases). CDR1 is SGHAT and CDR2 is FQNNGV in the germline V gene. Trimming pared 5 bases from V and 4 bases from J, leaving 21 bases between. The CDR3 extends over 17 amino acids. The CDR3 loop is CASSHRGTSSGYNEQFF. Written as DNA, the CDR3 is TGTGCCAGCAGCCACAGAGGGACTTCCTCCGGGTACAATGAGCAGTTCTTC.

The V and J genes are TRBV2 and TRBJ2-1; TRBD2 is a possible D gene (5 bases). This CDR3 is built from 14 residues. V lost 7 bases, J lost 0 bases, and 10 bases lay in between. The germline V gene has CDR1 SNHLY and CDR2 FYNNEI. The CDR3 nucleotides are TGTGCCAGCACTTGGAGGAGCTCCTACAATGAGCAGTTCTTC. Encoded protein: CASTWRSSYNEQFF.

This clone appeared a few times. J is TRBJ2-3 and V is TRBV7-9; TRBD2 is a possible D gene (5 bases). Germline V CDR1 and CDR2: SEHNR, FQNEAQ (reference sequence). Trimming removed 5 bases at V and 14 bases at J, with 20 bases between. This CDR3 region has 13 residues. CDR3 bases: TGTGCCAGCAGCCTTAGCGCATCGTCCCTCCTGTATTTT. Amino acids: CASSLSASSLLYF.

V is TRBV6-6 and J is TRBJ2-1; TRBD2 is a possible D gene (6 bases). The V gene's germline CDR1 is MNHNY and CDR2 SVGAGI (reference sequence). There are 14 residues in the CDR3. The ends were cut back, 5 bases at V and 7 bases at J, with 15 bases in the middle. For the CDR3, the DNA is TGTGCCAGCAGTACGTACGGGAGCGAAAATGAGCAGTTCTTC. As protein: CASSTYGSENEQFF.

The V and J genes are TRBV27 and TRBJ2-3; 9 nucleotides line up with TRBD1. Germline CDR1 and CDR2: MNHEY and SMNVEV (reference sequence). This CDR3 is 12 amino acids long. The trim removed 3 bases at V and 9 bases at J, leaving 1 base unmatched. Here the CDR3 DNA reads TGTGCCAGCAGTTTGACAGGGGGAACGCAGTATTTT. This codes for CASSLTGGTQYF.

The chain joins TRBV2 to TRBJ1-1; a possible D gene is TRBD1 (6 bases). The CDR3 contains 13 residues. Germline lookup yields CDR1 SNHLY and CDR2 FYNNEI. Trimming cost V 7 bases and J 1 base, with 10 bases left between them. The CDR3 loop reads CASTGQTNTEAFF. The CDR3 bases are TGTGCCAGCACAGGACAGACGAACACTGAAGCTTTCTTT.

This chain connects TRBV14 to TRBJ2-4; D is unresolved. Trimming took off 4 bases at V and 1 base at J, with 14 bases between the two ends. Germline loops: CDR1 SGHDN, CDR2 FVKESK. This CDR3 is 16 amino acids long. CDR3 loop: CASSLSVLHAKNIQYF. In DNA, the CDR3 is TGTGCCAGCAGCCTCTCGGTCCTCCATGCCAAAAACATTCAGTACTTC.

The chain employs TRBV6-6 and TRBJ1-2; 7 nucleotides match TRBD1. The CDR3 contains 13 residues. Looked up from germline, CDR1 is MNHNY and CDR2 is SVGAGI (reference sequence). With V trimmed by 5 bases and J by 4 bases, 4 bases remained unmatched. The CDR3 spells CASSQGDFYGYTF. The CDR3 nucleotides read TGTGCCAGCAGTCAGGGGGACTTCTATGGCTACACCTTC.

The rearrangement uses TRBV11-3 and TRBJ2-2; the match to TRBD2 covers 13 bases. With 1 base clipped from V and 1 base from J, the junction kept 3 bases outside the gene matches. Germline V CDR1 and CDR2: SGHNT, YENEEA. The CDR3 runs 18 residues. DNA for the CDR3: TGTGCCAGCAGCTTAGGACTAGCGGGAGGTCTGAACACCGGGGAGCTGTTTTTT. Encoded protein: CASSLGLAGGLNTGELFF. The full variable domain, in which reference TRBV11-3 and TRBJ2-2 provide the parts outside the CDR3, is EAGVVQSPRYKIIEKKQPVAFWCNPISGHNTLYWYLQNLGQGPELLIRYENEEAVDDSQLPKDRFSAERLKGVDSTLKIQPAELGDSAVYLCASSLGLAGGLNTGELFFGEGSRLTVL.

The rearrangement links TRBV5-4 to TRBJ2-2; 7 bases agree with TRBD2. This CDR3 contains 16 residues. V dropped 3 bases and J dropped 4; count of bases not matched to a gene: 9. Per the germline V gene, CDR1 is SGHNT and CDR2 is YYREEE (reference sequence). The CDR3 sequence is CASSSGDYEGTGELFF. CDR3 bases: TGTGCCAGCAGCTCGGGGGACTATGAAGGCACCGGGGAGCTGTTTTTT.

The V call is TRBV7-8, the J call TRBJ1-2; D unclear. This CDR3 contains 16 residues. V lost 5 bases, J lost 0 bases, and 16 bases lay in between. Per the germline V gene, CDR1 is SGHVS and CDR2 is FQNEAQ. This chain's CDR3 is CASSHKTSTANYGYTF. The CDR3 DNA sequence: TGTGCCAGCAGCCACAAGACATCCACTGCTAACTATGGCTACACCTTC.

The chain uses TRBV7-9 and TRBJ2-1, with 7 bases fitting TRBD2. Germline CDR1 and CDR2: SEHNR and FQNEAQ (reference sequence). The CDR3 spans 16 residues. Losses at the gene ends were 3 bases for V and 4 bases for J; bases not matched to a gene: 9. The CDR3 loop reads CASSFGSGGTYNEQFF. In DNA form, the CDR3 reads TGTGCCAGCAGCTTCGGGTCGGGAGGAACATACAATGAGCAGTTCTTC.